Sequencing of this T cell receptor (beta chain) was carried out in a study of T cell responses to AZD1222 COVID-19 vaccine. Turning to this clone: Its specificity is unknown.

Overall study findings and caveats: There were repertoire samples only from the period after the peak T cell response.

The length of the CDR3 is 12 residues. CDR1 and CDR2 from the germline V gene are ENHRY and SYGVKD. Trimming left V 10 bases short and J 4 bases short, with 13 bases between. The assay was immunoSEQ multiplex PCR, and TCRdb's table has in-frame clones only and misses some. Altogether about 150,000 clones are present, more than 85% being singletons, with the ten largest covering 3% to 4%. The TCR was taken from an adult who received the AZD1222 COVID-19 vaccine. Sequenced material: peripheral blood, taken 28 days after the second AZD1222 dose. V usage is TRBV10-3 and J usage is TRBJ1-2; D gene uncertain. CDR3 loop: CASQRGIYGYTF. CDR3 DNA: TGTGCCAGCCAACGAGGGATCTATGGCTACACCTTC.